What follows describes a single T cell receptor (beta chain). What it recognizes is unknown. Trimming pared 6 bases from V and 3 bases from J, leaving 30 bases between. The CDR3 length is 20 residues. The germline gives CDR1 LGHNA, CDR2 YNFKEQ. These data originate in a study of response to subunit inactivated influenza vaccine. Study results and limitations: New T cells are recruited in small numbers by each seasonal influenza vaccination, according to the authors' suggestion.

TCRdb processed the RT-PCR reads anew with MiXCR; each CDR3 protein has one entry. The sample consists of 150,000 to 200,000 distinct CDR3 sequences, nearly 9.5% of them appearing once. This sample comprised non-naive T cells sorted from PBMCs, obtained on the day of vaccination. The chain joins TRBV4-2 to TRBJ2-1; D may match TRBD1 or TRBD2 (5 bases each). This receptor was identified in a man in his fifties or sixties who received an inactivated influenza vaccine. For the CDR3, the DNA is TGTGCCAGCAGTTCACCGGGACCCAAGTTCTATCAGGAGAACTACAATGAGCAGTTCTTC. Protein product: CASSSPGPKFYQENYNEQFF.